The 21 T cell receptor beta chains reported below all come from one sample, sequenced in a study of blood T cell repertoires in COVID-19. Assay used: immunoSEQ multiplex PCR; TCRdb lists only in-frame clones, some missing. The sample holds 200,000 or so clones; almost 90% are singletons and the top ten take 2.5% to 3.5%. Sequences were obtained from peripheral blood. These receptors all come from a woman aged 55-69 years with acute or convalescent COVID-19.

This CDR3 reads CASSRGLAGGETQYF. The DNA for the CDR3 is TGTGCCAGCAGCCGCGGACTAGCGGGGGGTGAGACCCAGTACTTC. The chain has TRBV3-1 (or the pseudogene TRBV3-2) and TRBJ2-5, with 14 bases matching TRBD2. This CDR3 contains 15 residues. The V segment lost 4 bases and the J segment 5 bases; nucleotides outside the gene matches: 3. Germline V gene data show CDR1 as LGHDT and CDR2 as YNNKEL (reference sequence).

The chain joins TRBV4-1 to TRBJ1-4; 8 bases agree with TRBD1. Germline V gene sequence: CDR1 MGHRA, CDR2 YSYEKL. V dropped 3 bases and J dropped 2; count of bases not matched to a gene: 5. This CDR3 has 16 residues. CDR3 sequence: CASSHHRTGTNEKLFF. The CDR3 DNA sequence: TGCGCCAGCAGCCACCATCGGACAGGGACTAATGAAAAACTGTTTTTT.

The chain recombines TRBV30 with TRBJ2-5; D is undetermined. CDR1 GTSNPN and CDR2 SVGIG come from the germline V gene (reference sequence). The germline V and J ends were trimmed by 0 bases and 5 bases, with 10 bases remaining between them. This CDR3 spans 13 amino acids. The CDR3 region is CAWSVAGSETQYF. Written as DNA, the CDR3 is TGTGCCTGGAGTGTAGCCGGGTCGGAGACCCAGTACTTC.

The CDR3 nucleotides read TGTGCCAGCAGCTTTCGACTAGGCGCAGATACGCAGTATTTT. This encodes CASSFRLGADTQYF. V is TRBV7-9 and J is TRBJ2-3; weak D call: TRBD2 (6 bases). The CDR3 covers 14 residues. Germline CDR1 SEHNR, CDR2 FQNEAQ (reference sequence). The germline V and J ends were trimmed by 3 bases and 4 bases, with 11 bases remaining between them.

The chain is built from TRBV2 and TRBJ2-7; D gene ambiguous. CDR1 and CDR2 (germline): SNHLY, FYNNEI. CDR3 size: 15 residues. V dropped 1 base and J dropped 2 bases, with 12 bases sitting between them. DNA of the CDR3: TGTGCCAGCAGTGAAGAGCAGGCCTACGCCTACGAGCAGTACTTC. Amino acids: CASSEEQAYAYEQYF.

The V call is TRBV27, the J call TRBJ2-3; 7 nucleotides agree with TRBD1. The CDR3 totals 15 residues. The V and J ends lost 8 bases and 2 bases, in that order; junction bases with no gene match: 10. Germline CDR1 MNHEY, CDR2 SMNVEV (reference sequence). CDR3 nucleotide sequence: TGTGCCAGCGGGACGAGGGGGCGGGCCACAGATACGCAGTATTTT. Its translation is CASGTRGRATDTQYF.

This chain connects TRBV9 to TRBJ1-2; 9 bases are shared with TRBD1. The germline V gene has CDR1 SGDLS and CDR2 YYNGEE. The CDR3 is made up of 14 amino acids. J was trimmed by 4 bases and V by 6 bases; bases with no gene match: 7. The CDR3 region has the DNA TGTGCCAGCACCGAACAGGGGGCAGGCTATGGCTACACCTTC. Amino acid sequence: CASTEQGAGYGYTF.

The chain is built from TRBV5-1 and TRBJ1-4, with unresolved D. The V end lost 3 bases, the J end lost 0 bases, and 6 bases lay between the germline ends. CDR1 is SGHRS and CDR2 is YFSETQ in the germline V gene. The CDR3 totals 14 residues. The DNA for the CDR3 is TGCGCCAGCAGCTCCGGGACAACTAATGAAAAACTGTTTTTT. Translation: CASSSGTTNEKLFF.

V gene TRBV9 combines with J gene TRBJ2-5; 7 bases are shared with TRBD1. The CDR3 runs 17 residues. CDR1 SGDLS and CDR2 YYNGEE come from the germline V gene. V lost 3 bases, J lost 2 bases, and 13 bases stayed unmatched. CDR3 in DNA: TGTGCCAGCAGCGCAGTCCCCCTAGCAGGGGGACAAGAGACCCAGTACTTC. This translates into CASSAVPLAGGQETQYF.

This sequence joins TRBV4-2 and TRBJ2-7, with 9 bases matching TRBD1. The CDR3 extends over 15 amino acids. Germline loops: CDR1 LGHNA, CDR2 YNFKEQ. The ends lost 2 bases at V and 2 bases at J; junction bases unmatched: 4. CDR3 DNA: TGTGCCAGCAGCCAACCGGGACAGGGTACCTACGAGCAGTACTTC. Translating gives CASSQPGQGTYEQYF.

The chain uses TRBV5-6 and TRBJ1-1, with 7 bases matching TRBD1. The CDR3 loop spans 15 amino acids. Per germline, CDR1 SGHDT and CDR2 YYEEEE. V lost 4 bases, J lost 2 bases, and 8 bases stayed unmatched. CDR3 sequence: CASSRWDRRNTEAFF. The CDR3 coding sequence is TGTGCCAGCAGCAGATGGGACAGAAGAAACACTGAAGCTTTCTTT.

The chain links TRBV27 to TRBJ1-6; 7 bases fit TRBD1. Trimming at V came to 5 bases and at J to 0 bases, leaving 13 bases not matched to a gene. The CDR3 extends over 19 amino acids. The germline V gene encodes CDR1 MNHEY and CDR2 SMNVEV (reference sequence). The DNA for the CDR3 is TGTGCCAGCAGTCGCACTGGGACAGCCAGCAACTCCTATAATTCACCCCTCCACTTT. Its translation is CASSRTGTASNSYNSPLHF.

The chain employs TRBV28 and TRBJ2-1, with 10 bases aligning to TRBD2. The CDR3 consists of 19 residues. V gave up 1 base and J gave up 5 bases; unmatched junction bases: 14. Germline V CDR1 and CDR2: MDHEN, SYDVKM. CDR3 loop: CASSLLLRGASGRHNEQFF. CDR3 bases: TGTGCCAGCAGTTTATTATTACGGGGGGCTAGCGGGAGACACAATGAGCAGTTCTTC.

The V gene is TRBV5-1, the J gene TRBJ2-1; 7 bases are a match to TRBD1. V dropped 0 bases and J dropped 3; count of bases not matched to a gene: 3. Germline V gene sequence: CDR1 SGHRS, CDR2 YFSETQ. The CDR3 is 15 residues long. The CDR3 nucleotides read TGCGCCAGCAGCTTGGATGGGACAGACTACAATGAGCAGTTCTTC. It is translated as CASSLDGTDYNEQFF.

The J gene is TRBJ2-2, the V gene TRBV5-6; D remains ambiguous. This CDR3 has 12 amino acids. The germline V gene encodes CDR1 SGHDT and CDR2 YYEEEE. Trimming removed 0 bases from V and 9 bases from J, with 6 bases in between. The CDR3 reads CASSLAFRELFF. CDR3 nucleotide sequence: TGTGCCAGCAGCTTGGCGTTCCGGGAGCTGTTTTTT.

DNA for the CDR3: TGTGCCAGCAGCCAAGAGTTGGCTAGCGGGGCAGATACGCAGTATTTT. This gives the protein CASSQELASGADTQYF. The chain links TRBV3-1 (or the pseudogene TRBV3-2) to TRBJ2-3; TRBD2 matches 9 bases. This CDR3 spans 16 amino acids. V lost 0 bases, J lost 4 bases, and 5 bases stayed unmatched. Germline CDR1 reads LGHDT; CDR2 reads YNNKEL (reference sequence).

This rearrangement joins TRBV5-1 to TRBJ2-7; D perhaps matches TRBD2 (7 bases). V was pared by 7 bases and J by 3 bases, with 29 bases between. The germline CDR1 and CDR2 sequences are SGHRS and YFSETQ. CDR3 size: 18 residues. As DNA, the CDR3 is TGCGCCAGCCACTCCCCTCTCGACGGTAAGGGGGGGTTCTACGAGCAGTACTTC. The encoded protein is CASHSPLDGKGGFYEQYF.

V usage is TRBV5-1 and J usage is TRBJ2-3; a possible D gene is TRBD1 (5 bases). Germline V gives CDR1 SGHRS, CDR2 YFSETQ. Trimming took 7 bases from V and 2 from J, leaving 14 bases between them. This CDR3 is 14 amino acids long. CDR3 coding DNA: TGCGCCAGCGTACTCCTGGACACCACAGATACGCAGTATTTT. Amino acids: CASVLLDTTDTQYF.

The V and J genes are TRBV28 and TRBJ2-3; TRBD2 aligns across 8 bases. The junction had 5 bases not matched to a gene; V was cut back by 1 base and J by 2 bases. Germline V CDR1 and CDR2: MDHEN, SYDVKM. The CDR3 has 16 residues. CDR3 sequence: CASSLYSGRYTDTQYF. CDR3 in DNA: TGTGCCAGCAGTTTATACAGCGGGAGATACACAGATACGCAGTATTTT.

The chain joins TRBV30 to TRBJ2-1; the match to TRBD2 covers 14 bases. The V gene's germline CDR1 is GTSNPN and CDR2 SVGIG (reference sequence). V shed 5 bases and J 6 bases; nucleotides not matched to a gene: 3. The CDR3 has 14 amino acids. The CDR3 region is CAWLTSGRANEQFF. Written as DNA, the CDR3 is TGTGCCTGGCTGACTAGCGGGAGGGCCAATGAGCAGTTCTTC.

The rearrangement links TRBV11-3 to TRBJ2-5; TRBD2 matches at 8 bases. The CDR3 extends over 16 amino acids. Germline CDR1 SGHNT, CDR2 YENEEA. Trimming removed 6 bases from V and 5 bases from J; junction bases left unmatched: 14. The chain's CDR3 is CASSARAGGAMETQYF. CDR3 DNA sequence: TGTGCCAGCAGTGCCCGGGCCGGGGGGGCGATGGAGACCCAGTACTTC.